This entry features one T cell receptor (beta chain) sequence. The antigen is not known. Sequencing was performed with immunoSEQ multiplex PCR; in TCRdb, only in-frame clones are kept and a portion is missing. Of about 36,000 clones in the sample, 75% to 85% are singletons; the top ten hold over 10%. Time point reported: week 5, during vaccination. Every single dose of the vaccine, 300 ug of mutant IDH1 20-mer peptide, came with topical imiquimod. Trimming removed 3 bases at V and 6 bases at J, with 18 bases between. Germline V gives CDR1 SGHKS, CDR2 YYEKEE (reference sequence). There are 15 residues in the CDR3. This record belongs to a study of a mutant IDH1 vaccine in newly diagnosed glioma. Study background: Patients got their first vaccination 4-6 weeks after radiotherapy alone, or with temozolomide cycles. Previous care, which was radiotherapy, temozolomide, or both, most often involved both. Of treated patients, around 62% were men and about 40% women, averaging about 40 years.

V usage is TRBV5-5 and J usage is TRBJ1-2; perhaps TRBD1 as D (6 bases). Sequenced here: PBMCs, sampled from a glioma patient whose treatment included an IDH1 peptide vaccine. This receptor was obtained from a man aged 50 or older with glioma. The CDR3 loop is CASSSLGGRRDGYTF. In DNA, the CDR3 is TGTGCCAGCAGCTCTCTGGGGGGCAGGCGGGATGGCTACACCTTC.